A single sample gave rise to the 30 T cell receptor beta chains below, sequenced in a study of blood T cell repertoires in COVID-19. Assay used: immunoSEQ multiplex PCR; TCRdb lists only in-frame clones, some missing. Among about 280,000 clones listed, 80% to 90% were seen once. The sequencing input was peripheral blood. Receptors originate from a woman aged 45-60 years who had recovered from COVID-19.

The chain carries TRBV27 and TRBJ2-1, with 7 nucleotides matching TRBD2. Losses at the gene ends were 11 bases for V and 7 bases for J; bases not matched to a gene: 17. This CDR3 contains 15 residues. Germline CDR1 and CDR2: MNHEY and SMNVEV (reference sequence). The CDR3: CAPRLKRRGGNEQFF. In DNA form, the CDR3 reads TGTGCCCCCCGTCTCAAGCGGCGGGGAGGGAATGAGCAGTTCTTC.

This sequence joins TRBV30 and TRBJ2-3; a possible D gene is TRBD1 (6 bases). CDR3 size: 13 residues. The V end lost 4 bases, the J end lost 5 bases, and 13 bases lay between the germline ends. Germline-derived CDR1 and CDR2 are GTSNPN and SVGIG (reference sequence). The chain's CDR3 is CAWNRRGGDTQYF. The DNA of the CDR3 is TGTGCCTGGAACCGCAGGGGCGGAGATACGCAGTATTTT.

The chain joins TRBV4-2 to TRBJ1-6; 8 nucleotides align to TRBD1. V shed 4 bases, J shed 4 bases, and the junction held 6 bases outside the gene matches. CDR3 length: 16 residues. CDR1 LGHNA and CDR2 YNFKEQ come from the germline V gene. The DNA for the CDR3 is TGTGCCAGCAGCCCCCAGGACAGGGAATATAATTCACCCCTCCACTTT. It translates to CASSPQDREYNSPLHF.

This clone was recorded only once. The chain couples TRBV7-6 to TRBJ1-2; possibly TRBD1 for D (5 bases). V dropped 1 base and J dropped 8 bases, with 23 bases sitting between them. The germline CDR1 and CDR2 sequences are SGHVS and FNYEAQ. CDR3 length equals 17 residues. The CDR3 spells CASSLGAAGLSSEGYTF. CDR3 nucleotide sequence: TGTGCCAGCAGCTTAGGGGCCGCAGGGTTGAGCTCAGAGGGCTACACCTTC.

The CDR3 bases are TGTGCCAGCAGAATCGACACCGGGGAGCTGTTTTTT. Protein: CASRIDTGELFF. The chain carries TRBV7-9 and TRBJ2-2, with unresolved D. In germline, CDR1 is SEHNR, CDR2 FQNEAQ (reference sequence). The CDR3 totals 12 residues. Trimming removed 6 bases at V and 3 bases at J, with 5 bases between.

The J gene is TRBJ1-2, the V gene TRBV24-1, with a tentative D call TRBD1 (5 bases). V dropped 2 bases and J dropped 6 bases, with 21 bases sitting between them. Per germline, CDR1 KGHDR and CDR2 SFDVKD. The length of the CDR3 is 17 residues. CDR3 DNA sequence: TGTGCCACCAGTGATTCGCCTAGCACCGGCAGGGAGGATGGCTACACCTTC. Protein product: CATSDSPSTGREDGYTF.

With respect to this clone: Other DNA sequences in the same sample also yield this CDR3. CDR3 region: CASSQGEWEGRTDTQYF. CDR3 in DNA: TGCGCCAGCAGCCAAGGGGAGTGGGAGGGCCGAACAGATACGCAGTATTTT. The rearrangement uses TRBV4-3 and TRBJ2-3; 7 nucleotides agree with TRBD2. Trimming cost V 1 base and J 3 bases; bases outside gene matches: 10. Germline V gene sequence: CDR1 LGHNA, CDR2 YSLEER. CDR3 length equals 17 residues.

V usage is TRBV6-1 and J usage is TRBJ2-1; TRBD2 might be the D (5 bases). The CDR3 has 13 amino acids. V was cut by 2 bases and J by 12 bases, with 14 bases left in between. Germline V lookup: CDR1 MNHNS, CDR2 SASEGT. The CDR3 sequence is CASSEIRARGQFF. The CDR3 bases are TGTGCCAGCAGTGAAATTAGGGCTCGGGGGCAGTTCTTC.

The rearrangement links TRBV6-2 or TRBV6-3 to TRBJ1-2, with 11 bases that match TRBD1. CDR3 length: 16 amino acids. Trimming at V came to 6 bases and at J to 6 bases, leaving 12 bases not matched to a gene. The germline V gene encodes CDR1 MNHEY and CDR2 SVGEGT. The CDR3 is CASSRRTGGVLDGYTF. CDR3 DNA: TGTGCCAGCAGCCGCCGGACAGGGGGCGTCTTGGATGGCTACACCTTC.

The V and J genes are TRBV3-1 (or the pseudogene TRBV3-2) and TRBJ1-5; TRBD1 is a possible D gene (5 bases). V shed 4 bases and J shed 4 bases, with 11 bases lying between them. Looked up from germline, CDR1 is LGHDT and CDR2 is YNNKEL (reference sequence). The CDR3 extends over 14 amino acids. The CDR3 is CASSPDQGNQPQHF. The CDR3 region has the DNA TGTGCCAGCAGCCCGGATCAGGGTAATCAGCCCCAGCATTTT.

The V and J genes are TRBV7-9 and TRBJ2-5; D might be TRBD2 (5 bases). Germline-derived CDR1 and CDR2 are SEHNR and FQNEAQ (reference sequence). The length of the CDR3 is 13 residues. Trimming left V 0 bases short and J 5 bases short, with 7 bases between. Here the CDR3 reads CASSLAGAETQYF. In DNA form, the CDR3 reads TGTGCCAGCAGCTTAGCGGGAGCCGAGACCCAGTACTTC. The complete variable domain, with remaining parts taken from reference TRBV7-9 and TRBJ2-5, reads DTGVSQNPRHKITKRGQNVTFRCDPISEHNRLYWYRQTLGQGPEFLTYFQNEAQLEKSRLLSDRFSAERPKGSFSTLEIQRTEQGDSAMYLCASSLAGAETQYFGPGTRLLVL.

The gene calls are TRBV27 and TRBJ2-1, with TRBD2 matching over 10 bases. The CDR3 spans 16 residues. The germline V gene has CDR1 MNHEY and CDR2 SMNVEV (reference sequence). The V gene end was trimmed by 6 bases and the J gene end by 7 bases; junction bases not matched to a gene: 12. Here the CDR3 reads CASSLRAGGPRNEQFF. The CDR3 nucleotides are TGTGCCAGCAGCCTTCGAGCGGGAGGGCCGAGGAATGAGCAGTTCTTC.

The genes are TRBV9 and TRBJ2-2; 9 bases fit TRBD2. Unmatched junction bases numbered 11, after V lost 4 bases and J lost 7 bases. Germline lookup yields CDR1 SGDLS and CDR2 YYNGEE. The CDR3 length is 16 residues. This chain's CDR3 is CASSPGGGESGGELFF. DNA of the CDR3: TGTGCCAGCAGCCCCGGCGGGGGGGAATCCGGCGGGGAGCTGTTTTTT.

The DNA for the CDR3 is TGCGCCAGCAGCCAAGAATACAGGGGGGGAAGAACTGAAGCTTTCTTT. It yields the protein CASSQEYRGGRTEAFF. The chain couples TRBV4-3 to TRBJ1-1, with 8 bases lining up with TRBD1. This CDR3 region has 16 residues. The germline V gene has CDR1 LGHNA and CDR2 YSLEER. Trimming at V came to 0 bases and at J to 5 bases, leaving 8 bases not matched to a gene.

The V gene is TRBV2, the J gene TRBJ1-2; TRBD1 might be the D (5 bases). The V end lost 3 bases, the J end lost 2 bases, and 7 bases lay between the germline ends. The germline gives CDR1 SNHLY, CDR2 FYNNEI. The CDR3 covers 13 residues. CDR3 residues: CASSEQGNYGYTF. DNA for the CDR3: TGTGCCAGCAGTGAGCAGGGAAACTATGGCTACACCTTC.

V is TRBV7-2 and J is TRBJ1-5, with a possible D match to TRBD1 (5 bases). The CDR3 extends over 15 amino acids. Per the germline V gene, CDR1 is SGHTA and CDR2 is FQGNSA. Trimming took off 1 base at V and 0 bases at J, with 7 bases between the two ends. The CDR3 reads CASSLGQPSNQPQHF. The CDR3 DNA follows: TGTGCCAGCAGCTTAGGACAGCCTAGCAATCAGCCCCAGCATTTT.

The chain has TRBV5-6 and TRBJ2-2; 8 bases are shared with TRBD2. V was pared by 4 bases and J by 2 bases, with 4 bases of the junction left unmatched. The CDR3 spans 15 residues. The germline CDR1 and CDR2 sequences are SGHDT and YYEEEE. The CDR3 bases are TGTGCCAGCAGCCGGGGGGGAGGCAACACCGGGGAGCTGTTTTTT. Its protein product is CASSRGGGNTGELFF.

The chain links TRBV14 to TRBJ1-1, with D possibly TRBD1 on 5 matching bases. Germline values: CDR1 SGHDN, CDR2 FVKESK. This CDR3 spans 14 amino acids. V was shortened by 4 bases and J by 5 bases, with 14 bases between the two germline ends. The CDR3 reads CASSPRQGQTEAFF. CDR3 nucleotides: TGTGCCAGCAGCCCTCGGCAGGGCCAGACTGAAGCTTTCTTT. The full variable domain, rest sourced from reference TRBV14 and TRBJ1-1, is EAGVTQFPSHSVIEKGQTVTLRCDPISGHDNLYWYRRVMGKEIKFLLHFVKESKQDESGMPNNRFLAERTGGTYSTLKVQPAELEDSGVYFCASSPRQGQTEAFFGQGTRLTVV.

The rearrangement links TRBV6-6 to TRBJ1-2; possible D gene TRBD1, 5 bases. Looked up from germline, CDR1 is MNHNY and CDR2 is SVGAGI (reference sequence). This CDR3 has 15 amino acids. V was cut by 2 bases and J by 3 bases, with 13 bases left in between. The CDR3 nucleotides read TGTGCCAGCAGTTACGATGTCAGGGTGGACTATGGCTACACCTTC. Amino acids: CASSYDVRVDYGYTF.

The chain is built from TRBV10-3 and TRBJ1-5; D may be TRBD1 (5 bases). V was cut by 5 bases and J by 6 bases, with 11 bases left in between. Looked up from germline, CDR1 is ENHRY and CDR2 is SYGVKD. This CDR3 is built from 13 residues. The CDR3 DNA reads TGTGCCATCAGTCAGGGTCTGGCTCAGCCCCAGCATTTT. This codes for CAISQGLAQPQHF.

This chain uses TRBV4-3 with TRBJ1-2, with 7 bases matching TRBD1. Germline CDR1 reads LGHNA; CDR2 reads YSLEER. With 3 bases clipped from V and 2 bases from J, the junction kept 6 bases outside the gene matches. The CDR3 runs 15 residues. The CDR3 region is CASSHSGTANYGYTF. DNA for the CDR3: TGCGCCAGCAGCCACTCCGGGACAGCCAACTATGGCTACACCTTC.

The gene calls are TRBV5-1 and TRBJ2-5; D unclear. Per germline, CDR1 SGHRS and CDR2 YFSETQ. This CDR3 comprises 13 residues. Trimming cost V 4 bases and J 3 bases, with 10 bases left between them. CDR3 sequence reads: CASSPETEETQYF. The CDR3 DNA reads TGCGCCAGCAGCCCGGAGACCGAAGAGACCCAGTACTTC.

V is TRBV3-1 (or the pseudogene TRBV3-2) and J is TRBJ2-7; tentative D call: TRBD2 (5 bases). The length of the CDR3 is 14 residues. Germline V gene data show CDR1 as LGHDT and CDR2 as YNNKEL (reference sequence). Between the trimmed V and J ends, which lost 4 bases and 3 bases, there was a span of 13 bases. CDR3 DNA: TGTGCCAGCAGCCTCCGAGAGGGTTACTACGAGCAGTACTTC. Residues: CASSLREGYYEQYF.

Here the CDR3 DNA reads TGCGCCAGCAGCCAAGACCCGAGCGGGAGGCACAATGAGCAGTTCTTC. Protein sequence: CASSQDPSGRHNEQFF. The chain recombines TRBV4-3 with TRBJ2-1, with 9 bases that match TRBD2. CDR3 length equals 16 residues. From germline, CDR1 is LGHNA and CDR2 YSLEER. With V trimmed by 0 bases and J by 5 bases, 5 bases remained unmatched.

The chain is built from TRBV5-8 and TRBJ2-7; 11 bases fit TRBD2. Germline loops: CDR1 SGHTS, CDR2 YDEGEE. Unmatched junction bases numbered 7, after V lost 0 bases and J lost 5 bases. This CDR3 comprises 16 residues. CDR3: CASSLVLAGGTDEQYF. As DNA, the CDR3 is TGTGCCAGCAGCTTGGTGCTAGCGGGGGGTACCGACGAGCAGTACTTC.

The CDR3 spells CASSPRYGELFF. The CDR3 DNA follows: TGTGCCAGCAGCCCCCGGTACGGGGAGCTGTTTTTT. J is TRBJ2-2 and V is TRBV7-2; D not resolved. The CDR3 extends over 12 amino acids. Looked up from germline, CDR1 is SGHTA and CDR2 is FQGNSA. The V end lost 5 bases, the J end lost 7 bases, and 8 bases lay between the germline ends.

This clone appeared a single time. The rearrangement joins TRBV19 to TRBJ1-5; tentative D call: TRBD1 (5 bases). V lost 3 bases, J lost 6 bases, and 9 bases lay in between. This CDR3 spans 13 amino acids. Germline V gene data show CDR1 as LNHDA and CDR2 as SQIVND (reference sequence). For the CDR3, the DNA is TGTGCCAGTAGTATGGGTGGGGCTCAGCCCCAGCATTTT. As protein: CASSMGGAQPQHF.

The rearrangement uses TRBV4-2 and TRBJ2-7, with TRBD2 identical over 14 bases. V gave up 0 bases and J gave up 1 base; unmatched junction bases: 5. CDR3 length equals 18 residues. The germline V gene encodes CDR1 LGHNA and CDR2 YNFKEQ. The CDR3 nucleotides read TGTGCCAGCAGCCAAGATAGGACTAGCGGGGGGTCTTCCTACGAGCAGTACTTC. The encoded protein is CASSQDRTSGGSSYEQYF.

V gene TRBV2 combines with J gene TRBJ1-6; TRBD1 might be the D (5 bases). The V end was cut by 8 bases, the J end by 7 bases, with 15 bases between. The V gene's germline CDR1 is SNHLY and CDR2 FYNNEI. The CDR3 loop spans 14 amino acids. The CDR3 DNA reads TGTGCCAGCCGTGGGCAGGGTGGGAATTCACCCCTCCACTTT. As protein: CASRGQGGNSPLHF.

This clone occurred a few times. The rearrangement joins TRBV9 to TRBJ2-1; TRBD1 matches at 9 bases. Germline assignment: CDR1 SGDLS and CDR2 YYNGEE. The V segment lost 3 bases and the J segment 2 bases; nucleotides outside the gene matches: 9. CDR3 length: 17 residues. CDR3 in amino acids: CASSAQLDRGAYNEQFF. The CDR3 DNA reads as TGTGCCAGCAGCGCTCAATTGGACAGGGGAGCCTACAATGAGCAGTTCTTC.